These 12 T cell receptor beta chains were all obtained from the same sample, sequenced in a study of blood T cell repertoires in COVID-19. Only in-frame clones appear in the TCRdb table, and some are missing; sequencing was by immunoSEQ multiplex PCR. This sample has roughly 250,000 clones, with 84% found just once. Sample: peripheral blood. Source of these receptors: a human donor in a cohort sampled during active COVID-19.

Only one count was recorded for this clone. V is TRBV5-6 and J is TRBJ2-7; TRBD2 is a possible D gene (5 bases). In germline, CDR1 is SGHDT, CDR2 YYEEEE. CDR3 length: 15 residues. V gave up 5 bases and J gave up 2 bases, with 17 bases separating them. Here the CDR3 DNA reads TGTGCCAGCAGTCTCTGGAGGCGAGGGCCCTACGAGCAGTACTTC. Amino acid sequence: CASSLWRRGPYEQYF.

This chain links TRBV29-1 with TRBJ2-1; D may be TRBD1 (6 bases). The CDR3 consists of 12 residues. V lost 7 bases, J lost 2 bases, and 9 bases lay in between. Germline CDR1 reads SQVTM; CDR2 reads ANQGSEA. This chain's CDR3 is CSADRTYNEQFF. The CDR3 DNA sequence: TGCAGCGCCGACAGGACCTACAATGAGCAGTTCTTC.

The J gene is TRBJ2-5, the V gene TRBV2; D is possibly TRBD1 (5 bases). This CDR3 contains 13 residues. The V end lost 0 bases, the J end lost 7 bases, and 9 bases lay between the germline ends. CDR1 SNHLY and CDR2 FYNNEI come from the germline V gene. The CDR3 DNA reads TGTGCCAGCAGTGAAGCCAGTAGGGGGACCCAGTACTTC. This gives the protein CASSEASRGTQYF.

CDR3 region: CASSPRGGDRLAGTSPYEQYF. The DNA for the CDR3 is TGTGCCAGCAGCCCCCGCGGTGGGGACAGACTAGCGGGGACCTCTCCCTACGAGCAGTACTTC. J is TRBJ2-7 and V is TRBV7-6; the match to TRBD2 covers 11 bases. The CDR3 is 21 residues long. The V gene end was trimmed by 5 bases and the J gene end by 2 bases; junction bases not matched to a gene: 23. The germline V gene has CDR1 SGHVS and CDR2 FNYEAQ.

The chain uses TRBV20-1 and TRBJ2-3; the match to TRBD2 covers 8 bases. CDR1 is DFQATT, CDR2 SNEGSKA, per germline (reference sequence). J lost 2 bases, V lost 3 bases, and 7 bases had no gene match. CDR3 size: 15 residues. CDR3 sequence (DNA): TGCAGTGCTAGTTGGCGGGGGGCTTACACAGATACGCAGTATTTT. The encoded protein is CSASWRGAYTDTQYF.

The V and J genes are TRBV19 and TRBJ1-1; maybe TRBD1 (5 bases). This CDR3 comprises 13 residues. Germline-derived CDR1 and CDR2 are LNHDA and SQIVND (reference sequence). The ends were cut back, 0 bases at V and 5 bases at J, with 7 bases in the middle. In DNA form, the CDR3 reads TGTGCCAGTAGTATAGACAGGGCGACTGAAGCTTTCTTT. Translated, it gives CASSIDRATEAFF.

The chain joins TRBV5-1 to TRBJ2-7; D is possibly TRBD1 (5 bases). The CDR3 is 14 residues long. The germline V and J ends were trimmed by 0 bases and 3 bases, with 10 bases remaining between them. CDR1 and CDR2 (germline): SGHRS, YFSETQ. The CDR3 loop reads CASSLDRSNYEQYF. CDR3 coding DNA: TGCGCCAGCAGCTTGGACAGGAGTAACTACGAGCAGTACTTC.

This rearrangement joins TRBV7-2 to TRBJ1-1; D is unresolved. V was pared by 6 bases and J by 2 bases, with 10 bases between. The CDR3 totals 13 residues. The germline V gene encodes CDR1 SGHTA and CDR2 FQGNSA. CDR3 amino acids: CASSSPLNTEAFF. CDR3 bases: TGTGCCAGCAGTTCCCCCCTTAACACTGAAGCTTTCTTT.

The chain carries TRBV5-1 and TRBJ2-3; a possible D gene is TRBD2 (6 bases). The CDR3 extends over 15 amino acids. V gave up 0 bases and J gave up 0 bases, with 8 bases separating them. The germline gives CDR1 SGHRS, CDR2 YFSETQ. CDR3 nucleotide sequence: TGCGCCAGCAGCTTGGCAGGGACTAGCACAGATACGCAGTATTTT. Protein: CASSLAGTSTDTQYF. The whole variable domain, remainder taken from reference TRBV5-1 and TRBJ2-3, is KAGVTQTPRYLIKTRGQQVTLSCSPISGHRSVSWYQQTPGQGLQFLFEYFSETQRNKGNFPGRFSGRQFSNSRSEMNVSTLELGDSALYLCASSLAGTSTDTQYFGPGTRLTVL.

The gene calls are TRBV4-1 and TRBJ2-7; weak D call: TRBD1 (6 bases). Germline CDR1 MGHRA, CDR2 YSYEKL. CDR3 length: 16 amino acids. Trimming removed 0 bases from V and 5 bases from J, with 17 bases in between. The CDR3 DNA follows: TGCGCCAGCAGCCAAGAGCCCCCGGGACAACTGAACGAGCAGTACTTC. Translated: CASSQEPPGQLNEQYF.

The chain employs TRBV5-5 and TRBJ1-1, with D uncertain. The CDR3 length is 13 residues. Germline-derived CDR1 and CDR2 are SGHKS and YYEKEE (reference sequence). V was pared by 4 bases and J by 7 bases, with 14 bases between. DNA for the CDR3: TGTGCCAGCAGCGCCGAAACTAGTAATGAAGCTTTCTTT. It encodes CASSAETSNEAFF. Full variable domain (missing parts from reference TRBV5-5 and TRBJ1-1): DAGVTQSPTHLIKTRGQQVTLRCSPISGHKSVSWYQQVLGQGPQFIFQYYEKEERGRGNFPDRFSARQFPNYSSELNVNALLLGDSALYLCASSAETSNEAFFGQGTRLTVV.

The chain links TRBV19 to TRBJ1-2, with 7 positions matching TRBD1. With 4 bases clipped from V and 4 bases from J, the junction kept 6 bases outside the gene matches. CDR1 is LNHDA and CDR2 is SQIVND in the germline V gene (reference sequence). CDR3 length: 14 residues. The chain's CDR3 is CASSNPGQLYGYTF. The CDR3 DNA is TGTGCCAGTAGTAATCCGGGACAGCTCTATGGCTACACCTTC.